The rows below give T cell receptor beta chains drawn from one sample of a study of identical twins. TCRdb ran MiXCR on the 5' RACE reads and lists one entry per CDR3 protein. The top ten clones hold approximately 0.29% of a sample with about 1.7 million distinct CDR3 sequences, around 33% of them seen once. Sequenced material: cord blood. These receptors were obtained from a newborn girl in good health. Both conserved end residues are part of each CDR3. The order of the fields is CDR3 DNA, CDR3 protein, V gene, D gene, J gene, clone size. A D gene is named only where the DNA matches it firmly. Expanded clones get a size class; other rows say once, few or many, or leave the size out.

CDR3 DNA: TGTGCCAGCAGCGTTCTCCGCCACCTTACAGGGCGCGGGAGCCAGCCCCAGCATTTT; CDR3 protein: CASSVLRHLTGRGSQPQHF; V gene: TRBV7-8; D gene: .; J gene: TRBJ1-5; clone size: few
CDR3 DNA: TGTGCCAGCAGCGTAGCGGGGGGGCAAGAGACCCAGTACTTC; CDR3 protein: CASSVAGGQETQYF; V gene: TRBV9; D gene: TRBD2; J gene: TRBJ2-5; clone size: many
CDR3 DNA: TGCAGTGCTAGAGTAGCGAGCGGGAGGGCCAGAGATACGCAGTATTTT; CDR3 protein: CSARVASGRARDTQYF; V gene: TRBV20-1; D gene: TRBD2; J gene: TRBJ2-3; clone size: .
CDR3 DNA: TGTGCCAGCAGTTACGGGAACCAAGAGACCCAGTACTTC; CDR3 protein: CASSYGNQETQYF; V gene: TRBV6-5; D gene: .; J gene: TRBJ2-5; clone size: many
CDR3 DNA: TGTGCCAGCAGCTTAGTGACAGGGAGAGGGATGAACACTGAAGCTTTCTTT; CDR3 protein: CASSLVTGRGMNTEAFF; V gene: TRBV7-9; D gene: TRBD1; J gene: TRBJ1-1; clone size: few
CDR3 DNA: TGTGCCAGCAGCGGGGAGAGGGATTATCAGCCCCAGCATTTT; CDR3 protein: CASSGERDYQPQHF; V gene: TRBV28; D gene: .; J gene: TRBJ1-5; clone size: .
CDR3 DNA: TGCAGTGCTAAAGAATGGGGCGACCTAACCAAAAACATTCAGTACTTC; CDR3 protein: CSAKEWGDLTKNIQYF; V gene: TRBV20-1; D gene: .; J gene: TRBJ2-4; clone size: .
CDR3 DNA: TGTGCCAGCAGGTCCCAACTAGGGATTGAGCAGTACTTC; CDR3 protein: CASRSQLGIEQYF; V gene: TRBV28; D gene: .; J gene: TRBJ2-7; clone size: .
CDR3 DNA: TGCAGTACTCTAGCGGGGGGTCGCACAGATACGCAGTATTTT; CDR3 protein: CSTLAGGRTDTQYF; V gene: TRBV20-1; D gene: TRBD2; J gene: TRBJ2-3; clone size: .
CDR3 DNA: TGCAGTGCTAGGGGGGCTGTTAATTCACCCCTCCACTTT; CDR3 protein: CSARGAVNSPLHF; V gene: TRBV20-1; D gene: .; J gene: TRBJ1-6; clone size: few
CDR3 DNA: TGTGCCAGCAGTTACGCCGTTCTGGGGAGCGAGCAGTACTTC; CDR3 protein: CASSYAVLGSEQYF; V gene: TRBV6-5; D gene: .; J gene: TRBJ2-7; clone size: few
CDR3 DNA: TGTGCCAGCAGCTTAGGGGAGGTCGAGCAGTACTTC; CDR3 protein: CASSLGEVEQYF; V gene: TRBV28; D gene: .; J gene: TRBJ2-7; clone size: few
CDR3 DNA: TGTGCCAGCAGTTACCTGAGAGGGACTAGAGGATCCCTAACCCCCAATGAGCAGTTCTTC; CDR3 protein: CASSYLRGTRGSLTPNEQFF; V gene: TRBV6-5; D gene: TRBD2; J gene: TRBJ2-1; clone size: .
CDR3 DNA: TGTGCCAGCAGCTTAGATCGGACTATGAGCATCGATGAGCAGTTCTTC; CDR3 protein: CASSLDRTMSIDEQFF; V gene: TRBV13; D gene: .; J gene: TRBJ2-1; clone size: few
CDR3 DNA: TGCAGTGCTAGCAGAGTGGGAGTTAGCAATCAGCCCCAGCATTTT; CDR3 protein: CSASRVGVSNQPQHF; V gene: TRBV20-1; D gene: .; J gene: TRBJ1-5; clone size: .
CDR3 DNA: TGTGCCAGCGGCTTACAAAGATGGCCGGGAGGGTCCTACAATGAGCAGTTCTTC; CDR3 protein: CASGLQRWPGGSYNEQFF; V gene: TRBV7-9; D gene: TRBD2; J gene: TRBJ2-1; clone size: .
CDR3 DNA: TGTGCCAGCAGCTCCCGACAGGGGTTAGGGAGCAATCAGCCCCAGCATTTT; CDR3 protein: CASSSRQGLGSNQPQHF; V gene: TRBV12-3/TRBV12-4; D gene: TRBD1; J gene: TRBJ1-5; clone size: .
CDR3 DNA: TGTGCCAGCAGCTTATTTCCTGGGACTAGCGGGAGCAGTGAGCAGTTCTTC; CDR3 protein: CASSLFPGTSGSSEQFF; V gene: TRBV7-2; D gene: TRBD2; J gene: TRBJ2-1; clone size: .
CDR3 DNA: TGTGCCAGCAGTGAAGAGATGGGCAGCAATCAGCCCCAGCATTTT; CDR3 protein: CASSEEMGSNQPQHF; V gene: TRBV2; D gene: .; J gene: TRBJ1-5; clone size: .
CDR3 DNA: TGTGCCAGCAGGACCAGGGAGCTAGGGGGAAACACCATATATTTT; CDR3 protein: CASRTRELGGNTIYF; V gene: TRBV12-3/TRBV12-4; D gene: .; J gene: TRBJ1-3; clone size: .
CDR3 DNA: TGTGCCAGCAAGCGGGCTAGCGGGAGCGGAGCCTACGAGCAGTACTTC; CDR3 protein: CASKRASGSGAYEQYF; V gene: TRBV2; D gene: TRBD2; J gene: TRBJ2-7; clone size: few
CDR3 DNA: TGTGCCAGCAGAGGGGGCGCGTTTGGCTACACCTTC; CDR3 protein: CASRGGAFGYTF; V gene: TRBV9; D gene: TRBD1; J gene: TRBJ1-2; clone size: few
CDR3 DNA: TGTGCCAGCACCAAAGGAGGGGGCACTGAAGCTTTCTTT; CDR3 protein: CASTKGGGTEAFF; V gene: TRBV7-9; D gene: .; J gene: TRBJ1-1; clone size: .
CDR3 DNA: TGTGCCAGCAGCCAAACGGACCTCTTTAATTCACCCCTCCACTTT; CDR3 protein: CASSQTDLFNSPLHF; V gene: TRBV4-2; D gene: .; J gene: TRBJ1-6; clone size: .
CDR3 DNA: TGTGCCAGCAGCTTACGGGCGGGACTAGCGGGGTCCTACAATGAGCAGTTCTTC; CDR3 protein: CASSLRAGLAGSYNEQFF; V gene: TRBV7-8; D gene: TRBD2; J gene: TRBJ2-1; clone size: few
CDR3 DNA: TGTGCCAGCAGCTACATTCCTACCTACGAGCAGTACTTC; CDR3 protein: CASSYIPTYEQYF; V gene: TRBV7-2; D gene: .; J gene: TRBJ2-7; clone size: .
CDR3 DNA: TGCGCCAGCAGCTCAAAACCCACAGATACGCAGTATTTT; CDR3 protein: CASSSKPTDTQYF; V gene: TRBV5-1; D gene: .; J gene: TRBJ2-3; clone size: few
CDR3 DNA: TGTGCCAGCACCCGACTAGCGGGAGGGCTATACAATGAGCAGTTCTTC; CDR3 protein: CASTRLAGGLYNEQFF; V gene: TRBV5-6; D gene: TRBD2; J gene: TRBJ2-1; clone size: .
CDR3 DNA: TGTGCCAGCAGCCAAGATACAGGGAAGTACGAGCAGTACTTC; CDR3 protein: CASSQDTGKYEQYF; V gene: TRBV4-2; D gene: .; J gene: TRBJ2-7; clone size: .
CDR3 DNA: TGTGCCATCAGCCATAAGCGGGGGGGCCGCAATGAGCAGTTCTTC; CDR3 protein: CAISHKRGGRNEQFF; V gene: TRBV10-3; D gene: TRBD2; J gene: TRBJ2-1; clone size: few
CDR3 DNA: TGCAGCGCCGAAGACCCAGGCAGGACTGAAGCTTTCTTT; CDR3 protein: CSAEDPGRTEAFF; V gene: TRBV29-1; D gene: .; J gene: TRBJ1-1; clone size: few
CDR3 DNA: TGTGCCAGCAGCTTAGCGGAGTCAGGGGTTCGTAACGAGCAGTACTTC; CDR3 protein: CASSLAESGVRNEQYF; V gene: TRBV7-2; D gene: .; J gene: TRBJ2-7; clone size: few
CDR3 DNA: TGTGCCATCAGTGAGACCTCTAGCGGGAGGGCCTCTGATGAGCAGTTCTTC; CDR3 protein: CAISETSSGRASDEQFF; V gene: TRBV10-3; D gene: TRBD2; J gene: TRBJ2-1; clone size: .
CDR3 DNA: TGCAGTGCTAGTTGGACGGAGCAGTACTTC; CDR3 protein: CSASWTEQYF; V gene: TRBV20-1; D gene: .; J gene: TRBJ2-5; clone size: .
CDR3 DNA: TGTGCCAGCAGTCCGGTCTCGACAGGGGCCAAAAACATTCAGTACTTC; CDR3 protein: CASSPVSTGAKNIQYF; V gene: TRBV11-2; D gene: TRBD1; J gene: TRBJ2-4; clone size: .